One sample yielded the 29 T cell receptor beta chains listed below, sequenced in a study of cytomegalovirus exposure and HLA in healthy donors. The PCR had 60 Vbeta and 13 Jbeta primers. Using immunoSEQ multiplex PCR, the repertoire was profiled, and TCRdb retains in-frame clones only, with some absent. The sample yields about 200,000 clones, 85% to 90% seen once. Sequencing input: PBMCs. Source of these receptors: a woman aged 18-35 years in good health and CMV-seronegative.

The gene calls are TRBV7-9 and TRBJ2-7, with D hard to call. Germline CDR1 reads SEHNR; CDR2 reads FQNEAQ (reference sequence). The CDR3 loop spans 14 amino acids. Trimming pared 2 bases from V and 4 bases from J, leaving 12 bases between. The CDR3 here is CASSLRTAPYEQYF. For the CDR3, the DNA is TGTGCCAGCAGCTTAAGAACAGCCCCTTACGAGCAGTACTTC.

The chain has TRBV2 and TRBJ2-1, with 13 nucleotides matching TRBD2. Trimming took 3 bases from V and 5 from J; bases not matched to a gene: 16. Germline lookup yields CDR1 SNHLY and CDR2 FYNNEI. CDR3 length: 20 residues. The CDR3 sequence is CASSEPTSGGEFLSDNEQFF. The CDR3 DNA follows: TGTGCCAGCAGTGAGCCAACTAGCGGGGGGGAGTTTCTTTCGGACAATGAGCAGTTCTTC.

In this sample, this clone turned up once. The chain couples TRBV27 to TRBJ2-2, with D unclear. Per the germline V gene, CDR1 is MNHEY and CDR2 is SMNVEV (reference sequence). V was shortened by 3 bases and J by 5 bases, with 4 bases between the two germline ends. The CDR3 is made up of 12 amino acids. This CDR3 is CASSFRTGELFF. CDR3 sequence (DNA): TGTGCCAGCAGTTTCAGGACCGGGGAGCTGTTTTTT.

This clone was observed a single time. V is TRBV5-5 and J is TRBJ2-7, with TRBD1 matching 9 bases. The V gene's germline CDR1 is SGHKS and CDR2 YYEKEE (reference sequence). This CDR3 spans 14 amino acids. The V gene end was trimmed by 3 bases and the J gene end by 3 bases; junction bases not matched to a gene: 4. Written as DNA, the CDR3 is TGTGCCAGCAGCTCTCCGGGACAGGGCTACGAGCAGTACTTC. The encoded protein is CASSSPGQGYEQYF.

In this sample, this clone turned up once. The CDR3 protein is CASSGHWPSVYGYTF. The CDR3, as DNA: TGTGCCAGCAGTGGTCATTGGCCCTCCGTATATGGCTACACCTTC. The V and J genes are TRBV25-1 and TRBJ1-2; D gene uncertain. The germline gives CDR1 MGHDK, CDR2 SYGVNS. V was trimmed by 4 bases and J by 5 bases, leaving 17 bases between them. The CDR3 spans 15 residues.

The chain uses TRBV13 and TRBJ1-6, with TRBD1 as a possible D gene (5 bases). CDR3 length equals 14 residues. V shed 5 bases and J shed 7 bases, with 12 bases lying between them. Germline values: CDR1 PRHDT, CDR2 FYEKMQ (reference sequence). The DNA for the CDR3 is TGTGCCAGCAGCCGCAGGGCGGAGAATTCACCCCTCCACTTT. Translated, it gives CASSRRAENSPLHF.

V usage is TRBV28 and J usage is TRBJ1-5; the D gene is possibly TRBD1 (6 bases). This CDR3 region has 15 residues. The V and J ends lost 8 bases and 0 bases respectively, with 14 bases between them. Germline V gives CDR1 MDHEN, CDR2 SYDVKM. The CDR3 loop reads CASPGGPFSNQPQHF. The DNA of the CDR3 is TGTGCCAGCCCGGGGGGGCCCTTTAGCAATCAGCCCCAGCATTTT.

CDR3 in DNA: TGTGCCAGCAGCTTAGCGGGTTCTGCCAACACCGGGGAGCTGTTTTTT. Translated: CASSLAGSANTGELFF. The chain employs TRBV13 and TRBJ2-2; the D is unclear. The CDR3 sequence is 16 residues long. Trimming removed 1 base at V and 2 bases at J, with 11 bases between. CDR1 is PRHDT and CDR2 is FYEKMQ in the germline V gene (reference sequence).

The chain recombines TRBV7-6 with TRBJ2-1, with 7 bases that match TRBD2. Germline CDR1 is SGHVS and CDR2 is FNYEAQ. This CDR3 contains 15 residues. V gave up 5 bases and J gave up 9 bases; unmatched junction bases: 13. The CDR3, as DNA: TGTGCCAGCAGCCCAAAAAACGGGCGGGAGCTTGAGCAGTTCTTC. It codes for CASSPKNGRELEQFF.

The J gene is TRBJ2-5, the V gene TRBV28; D might be TRBD1 (6 bases). CDR1 and CDR2 from the germline V gene are MDHEN and SYDVKM. The CDR3 is made up of 13 amino acids. Trimming took 6 bases from V and 13 from J, leaving 21 bases between them. CDR3 DNA sequence: TGTGCCAGCAGACCTGTACAGGGAGCGTTTGGGTACTTC. It yields the protein CASRPVQGAFGYF.

This clone was detected a few times. The rearrangement links TRBV4-3 to TRBJ2-5; a possible D gene is TRBD1 (6 bases). There are 15 residues in the CDR3. Deletions cut 2 bases from V and 7 bases from J, with 17 bases between. CDR1 and CDR2 (germline): LGHNA, YSLEER. The chain's CDR3 is CASSQNRVSTGTQYF. The CDR3 DNA reads TGCGCCAGCAGCCAAAACAGGGTGTCGACGGGGACCCAGTACTTC.

The V gene is TRBV18, the J gene TRBJ2-7; weak D call: TRBD2 (5 bases). This CDR3 comprises 16 residues. Per germline, CDR1 KGHSH and CDR2 LQKENI. Trimming took off 2 bases at V and 2 bases at J, with 16 bases between the two ends. This CDR3 reads CASSPFDPGSPYEQYF. In DNA, the CDR3 is TGTGCCAGCTCACCATTTGATCCGGGGTCCCCCTACGAGCAGTACTTC.

The chain joins TRBV30 to TRBJ1-1; D gene ambiguous. Germline CDR1 is GTSNPN and CDR2 is SVGIG (reference sequence). The V end was cut by 5 bases, the J end by 10 bases, with 14 bases between. The CDR3 covers 11 residues. The CDR3 nucleotides read TGTGCCTGGGGGAGGGCCGGGGTAGCTTTCTTT. Its protein product is CAWGRAGVAFF. Together with reference TRBV30 and TRBJ1-1, the CDR3 gives the full variable domain: SQTIHQWPATLVQPVGSPLSLECTVEGTSNPNLYWYRQAAGRGLQLLFYSVGIGQISSEVPQNLSASRPQDRQFILSSKKLLLSDSGFYLCAWGRAGVAFFGQGTRLTVV.

The chain recombines TRBV7-3 with TRBJ2-5, with 7 bases lining up with TRBD2. This CDR3 contains 13 residues. V lost 3 bases to trimming and J lost 5 bases; unmatched junction nucleotides: 3. Germline V CDR1 and CDR2: SGHTA, FQGTGA. Written as DNA, the CDR3 is TGTGCCAGCAGCTTTACCGGGGGGGAGACCCAGTACTTC. This encodes CASSFTGGETQYF.

The rearrangement links TRBV28 to TRBJ1-5; 7 nucleotides line up with TRBD1. V shed 6 bases and J 0 bases; nucleotides not matched to a gene: 5. The CDR3 runs 15 residues. From germline, CDR1 is MDHEN and CDR2 SYDVKM. CDR3 bases: TGTGCCAGCAGCGGACAGGCTTATAGCAATCAGCCCCAGCATTTT. Translation: CASSGQAYSNQPQHF.

This clone was seen once. The chain uses TRBV7-9 and TRBJ2-3, with 13 bases identical to TRBD2. V lost 5 bases and J lost 0; bases outside the gene matches: 2. The CDR3 has 16 amino acids. The germline CDR1 and CDR2 sequences are SEHNR and FQNEAQ (reference sequence). In nucleotides, the CDR3 is TGTGCCAGCAGCCCACTAGCGGGAGGGAGCACAGATACGCAGTATTTT. Translating gives CASSPLAGGSTDTQYF. The full variable domain, completed using reference TRBV7-9 and TRBJ2-3, is DTGVSQNPRHKITKRGQNVTFRCDPISEHNRLYWYRQTLGQGPEFLTYFQNEAQLEKSRLLSDRFSAERPKGSFSTLEIQRTEQGDSAMYLCASSPLAGGSTDTQYFGPGTRLTVL.

This sequence joins TRBV4-1 and TRBJ2-2; possible D gene TRBD1, 5 bases. Deletions cut 1 base from V and 6 bases from J, with 18 bases between. The CDR3 has 17 amino acids. Germline assignment: CDR1 MGHRA and CDR2 YSYEKL. This CDR3 reads CASSQALPGIGAGELFF. In DNA form, the CDR3 reads TGCGCCAGCAGCCAAGCCCTCCCAGGGATAGGGGCCGGGGAGCTGTTTTTT.

The chain uses TRBV11-2 and TRBJ2-5; D is possibly TRBD2 (5 bases). The assigned J gene may be wrong: the sequence end matches TRBJ2-7 better. The germline CDR1 and CDR2 sequences are SGHAT and FQNNGV. This CDR3 is 13 amino acids long. The DNA of the CDR3 is TGTGCCAGCAGCGTCTACAGCGGAGGCGAGCAGTACTTC. Translated, it gives CASSVYSGGEQYF.

The rearrangement links TRBV28 to TRBJ1-4; D remains unclear. Trimming removed 5 bases at V and 2 bases at J, with 9 bases between. The length of the CDR3 is 14 residues. From germline, CDR1 is MDHEN and CDR2 SYDVKM. The CDR3 sequence is CASSPRSTNEKLFF. CDR3 bases: TGTGCCAGCAGTCCTAGGAGTACTAATGAAAAACTGTTTTTT.

Points on this clone: One end of the junction varies from germline; a read error may be responsible. The J gene is TRBJ2-2, the V gene TRBV7-7; TRBD2 matches at 10 bases. CDR3 length: 16 residues. Germline loops: CDR1 SSHAT, CDR2 FNYEAQ (reference sequence). CDR3 nucleotide sequence: TGTGCTAGCAGCTTAGGCATAGCGGGAGGTACCGGGGAGCTGTTTTTT. This codes for CASSLGIAGGTGELFF.

This chain connects TRBV28 to TRBJ1-2, with TRBD1 identical over 7 bases. V lost 4 bases to trimming and J lost 4 bases; unmatched junction nucleotides: 3. This CDR3 comprises 13 residues. Germline loops: CDR1 MDHEN, CDR2 SYDVKM. CDR3 nucleotide sequence: TGTGCCAGCAGTTCTGGGACAGTCTATGGCTACACCTTC. It translates to CASSSGTVYGYTF.

In its sample, this clone was seen once. The rearrangement joins TRBV25-1 to TRBJ2-1; D uncertain. Per germline, CDR1 MGHDK and CDR2 SYGVNS. Trimming cost V 8 bases and J 4 bases, with 6 bases left between them. The CDR3 has 11 amino acids. CDR3 sequence (DNA): TGTGCCAGCTCTAGGTACAATGAGCAGTTCTTC. Protein: CASSRYNEQFF. Supplemented by reference TRBV25-1 and TRBJ2-1, the full variable domain reads EADIYQTPRYLVIGTGKKITLECSQTMGHDKMYWYQQDPGMELHLIHYSYGVNSTEKGDLSSESTVSRIRTEHFPLTLESARPSHTSQYLCASSRYNEQFFGPGTRLTVL.

In its sample, this clone was seen a few times. The rearrangement links TRBV5-1 to TRBJ1-6, with D tentatively TRBD1 (6 bases). Trimming removed 0 bases from V and 5 bases from J, with 9 bases in between. The germline V gene encodes CDR1 SGHRS and CDR2 YFSETQ. The CDR3 length is 15 residues. CDR3 nucleotide sequence: TGCGCCAGCAGCTTGGACAGGGTTGATAATTCACCCCTCCACTTT. Encoded protein: CASSLDRVDNSPLHF. The complete variable domain, with remaining parts taken from reference TRBV5-1 and TRBJ1-6, reads KAGVTQTPRYLIKTRGQQVTLSCSPISGHRSVSWYQQTPGQGLQFLFEYFSETQRNKGNFPGRFSGRQFSNSRSEMNVSTLELGDSALYLCASSLDRVDNSPLHFGNGTRLTVT.

The rearrangement joins TRBV7-9 to TRBJ2-5; 10 bases are a match to TRBD1. Per germline, CDR1 SEHNR and CDR2 FQNEAQ (reference sequence). Trimming cost V 4 bases and J 5 bases; bases outside gene matches: 7. CDR3 length: 15 residues. DNA of the CDR3: TGTGCCAGCAGCTGGGGGACAGGGGACGGCGAGACCCAGTACTTC. As protein: CASSWGTGDGETQYF.

This sequence joins TRBV30 and TRBJ2-1; D is possibly TRBD2 (5 bases). With 4 bases removed from V and 1 base from J, the gap between germline ends came to 14 bases. Per germline, CDR1 GTSNPN and CDR2 SVGIG (reference sequence). The CDR3 has 15 amino acids. The CDR3 bases are TGTGCCTGGAAGTTAGTGGCGGGTTCCTACAATGAGCAGTTCTTC. It yields the protein CAWKLVAGSYNEQFF.

This chain links TRBV4-1 with TRBJ2-7; no definite D call. V lost 0 bases and J lost 3, with 6 bases in between. Germline CDR1 is MGHRA and CDR2 is YSYEKL. The CDR3 has 13 amino acids. The CDR3 protein is CASSQDPIYEQYF. The DNA for the CDR3 is TGCGCCAGCAGCCAAGATCCAATCTACGAGCAGTACTTC.

V is TRBV28 and J is TRBJ1-1, with a weak D call TRBD1 (5 bases). Trimming shortened V by 6 bases and J by 4 bases, and 12 bases separated the two germline ends. The CDR3 is 13 residues long. Germline CDR1 is MDHEN and CDR2 is SYDVKM. The CDR3 sequence is CASSQAQVTEAFF. CDR3 nucleotides: TGTGCCAGCAGCCAAGCACAGGTCACTGAAGCTTTCTTT.

The rearrangement uses TRBV10-3 and TRBJ2-1; D gene unclear. Germline V gene lookup returns CDR1 ENHRY and CDR2 SYGVKD. The CDR3 loop spans 13 amino acids. The germline V and J ends were trimmed by 8 bases and 6 bases, with 14 bases remaining between them. The CDR3 protein is CAIGAGIGNEQFF. In DNA, the CDR3 is TGTGCCATCGGAGCTGGCATAGGCAATGAGCAGTTCTTC.

This clone appeared a single time. This chain uses TRBV27 with TRBJ2-1, with TRBD1 matching 7 bases. Germline-derived CDR1 and CDR2 are MNHEY and SMNVEV (reference sequence). V lost 3 bases to trimming and J lost 4 bases; unmatched junction nucleotides: 6. This CDR3 region has 15 residues. The CDR3 DNA sequence: TGTGCCAGCAGTTTTTTGGGACAGCTATACAATGAGCAGTTCTTC. Its translation: CASSFLGQLYNEQFF.